The 17 T cell receptor beta chains below all came from one sample that was sequenced in a study of blood T cell repertoires in COVID-19. Repertoires were generated with immunoSEQ multiplex PCR, while TCRdb's copy carries only in-frame clones and drops some. This sample has about 39,000 clones, with around 79% found just once. Sequences were obtained from peripheral blood. The origin of the receptors is a man aged 65-85 years with acute or convalescent COVID-19.

This chain connects TRBV14 to TRBJ2-1; 10 bases are shared with TRBD2. Trimming at V came to 4 bases and at J to 0 bases, leaving 6 bases not matched to a gene. This CDR3 region has 17 residues. Per germline, CDR1 SGHDN and CDR2 FVKESK. This chain's CDR3 is CASSLLAGVSSYNEQFF. Written as DNA, the CDR3 is TGTGCCAGCAGCCTGCTAGCGGGGGTAAGCTCCTACAATGAGCAGTTCTTC.

This chain connects TRBV27 to TRBJ2-7, with 7 bases identical to TRBD1. Germline V gene sequence: CDR1 MNHEY, CDR2 SMNVEV (reference sequence). The CDR3 has 14 residues. Trimming removed 2 bases from V and 0 bases from J; junction bases left unmatched: 1. The CDR3 region has the DNA TGTGCCAGCAGTTTAGACAGGGTCTCCTACGAGCAGTACTTC. Its translation: CASSLDRVSYEQYF.

The rearrangement links TRBV5-1 to TRBJ2-7, with D tentatively TRBD1 (6 bases). Trimming cost V 7 bases and J 0 bases, with 20 bases left between them. Germline V gives CDR1 SGHRS, CDR2 YFSETQ. The CDR3 covers 16 residues. The DNA of the CDR3 is TGCGCCAGCTCTCCCCGGGACACAAGTCTCTCCTACGAGCAGTACTTC. Translation gives CASSPRDTSLSYEQYF.

DNA of the CDR3: TGTGCCAGCAGCCCCGGAGGGGGGGGAGGGATTTACGAGCAGTACTTC. This sequence encodes CASSPGGGGGIYEQYF. This chain connects TRBV5-6 to TRBJ2-7, with D perhaps matching TRBD2 (7 bases). The CDR3 length is 16 residues. V was pared by 4 bases and J by 4 bases, with 21 bases between. CDR1 is SGHDT and CDR2 is YYEEEE in the germline V gene. The full variable domain, its missing parts supplied by reference TRBV5-6 and TRBJ2-7, is DAGVTQSPTHLIKTRGQQVTLRCSPKSGHDTVSWYQQALGQGPQFIFQYYEEEERQRGNFPDRFSGHQFPNYSSELNVNALLLGDSALYLCASSPGGGGGIYEQYFGPGTRLTVT.

The V call is TRBV5-1, the J call TRBJ2-3, with 7 bases matching TRBD1. Germline V gene data show CDR1 as SGHRS and CDR2 as YFSETQ. The V and J ends lost 3 bases and 4 bases, in that order; junction bases with no gene match: 8. This CDR3 has 15 amino acids. Written as DNA, the CDR3 is TGCGCCAGCAGCTCACAGGGAAGGGGGCCAGATACGCAGTATTTT. Encoded protein: CASSSQGRGPDTQYF. The whole variable domain, remainder taken from reference TRBV5-1 and TRBJ2-3, is KAGVTQTPRYLIKTRGQQVTLSCSPISGHRSVSWYQQTPGQGLQFLFEYFSETQRNKGNFPGRFSGRQFSNSRSEMNVSTLELGDSALYLCASSSQGRGPDTQYFGPGTRLTVL.

The chain uses TRBV14 and TRBJ2-3; 7 nucleotides match TRBD1. In germline, CDR1 is SGHDN, CDR2 FVKESK. V gave up 4 bases and J gave up 3 bases; unmatched junction bases: 7. The CDR3 is made up of 15 amino acids. CDR3: CASSRRQGATDTQYF. DNA for the CDR3: TGTGCCAGCAGCCGACGACAGGGAGCGACAGATACGCAGTATTTT.

J is TRBJ2-7 and V is TRBV6-5; a possible D gene is TRBD1 (6 bases). This CDR3 region has 15 residues. The germline gives CDR1 MNHEY, CDR2 SVGAGI. With 4 bases removed from V and 2 bases from J, the gap between germline ends came to 15 bases. The CDR3 DNA follows: TGTGCCAGCAGTTCGCCTGGGGCAGGGGCCTACGAGCAGTACTTC. Encoded protein: CASSSPGAGAYEQYF.

CDR3 region: CASSDFTYEQYF. DNA of the CDR3: TGTGCCAGCAGCGACTTTACCTACGAGCAGTACTTC. This rearrangement joins TRBV6-5 to TRBJ2-7, with D uncertain. The CDR3 has 12 amino acids. The V end was cut by 6 bases, the J end by 2 bases, with 8 bases between. Looked up from germline, CDR1 is MNHEY and CDR2 is SVGAGI.

The rearrangement joins TRBV3-1 (or the pseudogene TRBV3-2) to TRBJ1-1; no clear D gene. V was pared by 1 base and J by 5 bases, with 11 bases between. CDR1 and CDR2 (germline): LGHDT, YNNKEL (reference sequence). CDR3 length: 14 residues. CDR3 DNA: TGTGCCAGCAGCCAAGGGACGGCGGGGACTGAAGCTTTCTTT. Its protein is CASSQGTAGTEAFF.

The chain has TRBV9 and TRBJ2-4, with 8 nucleotides matching TRBD1. The germline V gene encodes CDR1 SGDLS and CDR2 YYNGEE. This CDR3 has 17 amino acids. V gave up 0 bases and J gave up 1 base; unmatched junction bases: 6. The CDR3 DNA reads as TGTGCCAGCAGCGTAGATACAGGGGGAGTTGCCAAAAACATTCAGTACTTC. Amino acids: CASSVDTGGVAKNIQYF.

The chain couples TRBV5-6 to TRBJ1-4; the D is unclear. Trimming shortened V by 2 bases and J by 0 bases, and 20 bases separated the two germline ends. CDR1 is SGHDT and CDR2 is YYEEEE in the germline V gene. The CDR3 contains 19 residues. This CDR3 reads CASSLGRWTRLTTNEKLFF. CDR3 DNA sequence: TGTGCCAGCAGCTTAGGACGGTGGACTAGATTGACAACTAATGAAAAACTGTTTTTT.

The chain is built from TRBV7-2 and TRBJ2-1, with TRBD2 matching over 8 bases. Germline lookup yields CDR1 SGHTA and CDR2 FQGNSA. The CDR3 is 16 amino acids. V shed 1 base, J shed 7 bases, and the junction held 9 bases outside the gene matches. The CDR3 loop is CASSLVALAGGNEQFF. CDR3 nucleotides: TGTGCCAGCAGCTTAGTAGCCCTAGCGGGTGGGAATGAGCAGTTCTTC.

This clone was found once. The chain joins TRBV9 to TRBJ2-1; 9 bases match TRBD2. CDR3 size: 15 residues. CDR1 and CDR2 (germline): SGDLS, YYNGEE. The trim removed 4 bases at V and 8 bases at J, leaving 10 bases unmatched. This CDR3 reads CASSPLAGNGDEQFF. CDR3 sequence (DNA): TGTGCCAGCAGCCCCCTAGCGGGGAACGGGGATGAGCAGTTCTTC.

The chain recombines TRBV23-1 with TRBJ1-1; D possibly corresponds to TRBD1 (5 bases). TRBV23-1 is an ORF; its function is uncertain. Trimming took off 3 bases at V and 1 base at J, with 9 bases between the two ends. The CDR3 is 14 amino acids. Here the CDR3 DNA reads TGCGCCAGCAGTCAGCCGGACACGAACACTGAAGCTTTCTTT. Its translation is CASSQPDTNTEAFF.

This clone was counted between two and nine times. The chain carries TRBV9 and TRBJ2-7, with 9 bases that match TRBD1. There are 14 residues in the CDR3. V gave up 3 bases and J gave up 6 bases; unmatched junction bases: 7. The germline gives CDR1 SGDLS, CDR2 YYNGEE. CDR3 coding DNA: TGTGCCAGCAGCGAGGGTCCGGGACAGGGCGAGCAGTACTTC. Translation gives CASSEGPGQGEQYF.

The V gene is TRBV9, the J gene TRBJ1-4; no clear D. The CDR3 is 14 amino acids. Between the trimmed V and J ends, which lost 0 bases and 8 bases, there was a span of 11 bases. Germline values: CDR1 SGDLS, CDR2 YYNGEE. CDR3 in amino acids: CASSVGLPREKLFF. Written as DNA, the CDR3 is TGTGCCAGCAGCGTAGGCCTCCCTAGGGAAAAACTGTTTTTT.

V usage is TRBV6-4 and J usage is TRBJ2-1; 8 positions agree with TRBD2. The trim removed 5 bases at V and 8 bases at J, leaving 8 bases unmatched. Germline V lookup: CDR1 MRHNA, CDR2 SNTAGT. This CDR3 contains 14 residues. CDR3 in DNA: TGTGCCAGCAGTCGCGAGCGGGAGAATTATGAGCAGTTCTTC. It encodes CASSRERENYEQFF.